This T cell receptor (beta chain) was profiled in a study of blood T cell repertoires in COVID-19. On the study more broadly: The United States, Italy and Spain supplied acute and convalescent COVID-19 samples. PBMCs, B-cell-depleted T cells, or T cells were the source of the cDNA or gDNA that made up the material.

The germline V and J ends were trimmed by 0 bases and 5 bases, with 4 bases remaining between them. The CDR3 contains 12 residues. Germline-derived CDR1 and CDR2 are LGHNT and FRNRAP. Per the study methods: Reference gene primer amplification gave estimated nucleated cell counts. The data were produced by immunoSEQ multiplex PCR, yet TCRdb's version contains in-frame clones alone and is incomplete. D and trimming were read from the DNA, whereas the V and J calls and clone size are those reported in that table. The repertoire holds some 130,000 clones, with around 85% as singletons. The chain is built from TRBV12-5 and TRBJ2-5, with D unresolved. The material sequenced was peripheral blood. This TCR was recovered from a woman aged 50 to 65 who had recovered from COVID-19. The CDR3 reads CASGLVSETQYF. As DNA, the CDR3 is TGTGCTAGTGGTTTGGTTAGCGAGACCCAGTACTTC.